The T cell receptor (beta chain) under discussion was sequenced for a study of cytomegalovirus exposure and HLA in healthy donors. Whole-study findings and limits: HLA allele associations emerged for around 15,000 TCR beta sequences in a later analysis, at 0.05 false discovery rate. A prior analysis recorded that most TCR beta V segments were productive about 87% or about 30% of the time.

PCR amplification relied on 60 Vbeta primers (plus 13 Jbeta primers). In the original analysis: There were 80 million or so unique TCR beta chains by a later count, and 10 million to 12 million of them were shared. TCRdb's copy holds only in-frame clones and misses some; the assay was immunoSEQ multiplex PCR. V and J calls and clone size come straight from that table; D and trimming were deduced from the DNA. The data contain about 140,000 clones, over 60% of them singletons. The germline gives CDR1 MNHEY, CDR2 SVGAGI. The V and J ends lost 10 bases and 5 bases, in that order; junction bases with no gene match: 6. This CDR3 region has 14 residues. To note about this clone: Antigen: not known.

The clonotype originates from a male donor in good health and CMV-seropositive. The sequenced sample was PBMCs. This chain joins TRBV6-5 and TRBJ2-2, with 11 bases identical to TRBD2. The CDR3 DNA reads TGTGCCATCCGAGTAGCGGGAGGGACCGGGGAGCTGTTTTTT. It translates to CAIRVAGGTGELFF.